This T cell receptor (beta chain) originates from a study of blood T cells in healthy people across ages. Findings of the study overall: The study found more naive CD4+ cells and higher diversity in long-lived than aged donors. In older individuals, TCR beta diversity per million T cells was lower, falling roughly linearly with age.

CDR3 length: 14 amino acids. CDR1 is SGHTA and CDR2 is FQGNSA in the germline V gene. Trimming shortened V by 0 bases and J by 6 bases, and 10 bases separated the two germline ends. A note on this clonotype: The antigen remains undetermined.

With a J-beta primer mix and a sample-barcoded 5' primer, a second PCR ran roughly 6 to 12 cycles. TCRdb itself ran the 5' RACE reads through MiXCR, one entry per CDR3 protein. The sample carries roughly 730,000 distinct CDR3 sequences, just over 55% recorded once. The rearrangement joins TRBV7-2 to TRBJ2-3; D not certain. This TCR was sampled from a man aged 40-55 years in good health. The sequencing input was blood. CDR3 loop: CASSLAGLGDTQYF. The CDR3 nucleotides read TGTGCCAGCAGCTTAGCAGGGTTGGGCGATACGCAGTATTTT.